This T cell receptor beta chain is drawn from a study of CXCR3-negative and CXCR3-positive naive CD8 T cells. Study-wide results and limits: Partly lower CXCR3 expression followed cryopreservation, and most assays relied on fresh PBMCs. For the naive subsets, surface CD5 was similar, and TCR strength was inferred from TRB CDR3 properties. Similar TRBV-TRBJ usage characterized naive CXCR3-negative and CXCR3-positive cells; memory cells differed. The study found more hydrophobic TRB CDR3s in CXCR3-positive naive cells than in CXCR3-negative naive cells.

As regards this clonotype: Its antigen remains unknown.

cDNA libraries for TRB were generated by 5' RACE incorporating UMI labels. TCRdb reprocessed the 5' RACE reads, with one entry per CDR3 protein and no DNA. This sample's table has 60,000 to 70,000 distinct CDR3 sequences. CD45RO-CCR7+CD27+CD95- characterized naive CD8+ T cells. The V gene's germline CDR1 is SGHRS and CDR2 YFSETQ. This CDR3 spans 14 amino acids. The chain uses TRBV5-1 and TRBJ1-2. Specimen: naive CXCR3+ CD8+ T cells from blood. Subset described: CD45RO-CCR7+CD27+CD95- naive CD8+ T cells expressing CXCR3 (TNR3+). The TCR sequence derives from a human donor in good health. Some clones in this sample may be carry-over from other donors' samples. CDR3 in amino acids: CASMLEGEAFGYTF.